This T cell receptor beta chain was obtained from a study of breast tumors, draining lymph nodes, adjacent tissues. Notes on this clonotype: What it binds is not known.

TCRdb analysed the multiplex PCR reads with MiXCR anew, one entry per CDR3 protein. Among 200,000 to 250,000 distinct CDR3 sequences, about 34% were seen once, and the ten largest hold 3% to 4%. General study points: Tumor repertoires ranked between lymph nodes and nontumor tissue in diversity, with V and J gene preferences. Findings are consistent with lymph node origin and intratumoral expansion of most tumor T cells.

The CDR3 extends over 15 amino acids. Trimming shortened V by 1 base and J by 2 bases, and 11 bases separated the two germline ends. The germline CDR1 and CDR2 sequences are SGHDT and YYEEEE. The lymph nodes were axillary draining lymph nodes from breast cancer patients. This TCR was recovered from a female donor with breast cancer. Some clones in this sample may be carry-over from other donors' samples. The source material was axillary lymph node tissue. The chain is built from TRBV5-6 and TRBJ2-3; a weak D match, TRBD2 (5 bases). The CDR3 protein is CASSLFGIVTDTQYF. The CDR3 region has the DNA TGTGCCAGCAGCTTGTTCGGGATCGTCACAGATACGCAGTATTTT.